This is a list of T cell receptor beta chains from one sample in a study of T cell repertoires in cytomegalovirus infection. TCRdb re-called the reads through MiXCR, storing one row per CDR3 protein. Counted here are about 900,000 distinct CDR3 sequences, more than 25% occurring once; the ten biggest clones make up 11% to 15%. Antigen specificity for these receptors is unknown. The sequenced sample was cultured CD8+ T cells from PBMCs, obtained from culture after CMV antigen stimulation. The origin of the receptors is a human donor in good health (CMV status not recorded). Some clones in this sample may be carry-over from other donors' samples. Each CDR3 is given with its conserved first and last residue. Each record gives: D gene, J gene, clone size, V gene, CDR3 DNA, CDR3 protein. A D gene is named only where the DNA matches it firmly. Expanded clones get a size class; other rows say once, few or many, or leave the size out.

d_gene: .
j_gene: TRBJ2-1
abundance: many
v_gene: TRBV7-8
CDR3nt: TGTGCCAGCAGCTTACGTAGCTCCTACAATGAGCAGTTCTTC
CDR3aa: CASSLRSSYNEQFF

d_gene: .
j_gene: TRBJ2-2
abundance: .
v_gene: TRBV28
CDR3nt: TGTGCCAGCAGTTTAATAGTCGGGGAGCTGTTTTTT
CDR3aa: CASSLIVGELFF

d_gene: .
j_gene: TRBJ2-5
abundance: .
v_gene: TRBV9
CDR3nt: TGTGCCAGCAGCGGGGTGGAGGAGACCCAGTACTTC
CDR3aa: CASSGVEETQYF

d_gene: .
j_gene: TRBJ2-3
abundance: few
v_gene: TRBV19
CDR3nt: TGTGCCAGCCAACCGGGAATAAGAAAGGCAGATACGCAGTATTTT
CDR3aa: CASQPGIRKADTQYF

d_gene: TRBD1
j_gene: TRBJ1-6
abundance: .
v_gene: TRBV6-5
CDR3nt: TGTGCCAGCGGGGACAGTAAGCCCCTCCACTTT
CDR3aa: CASGDSKPLHF

d_gene: .
j_gene: TRBJ2-7
abundance: .
v_gene: TRBV27
CDR3nt: TGTGCCAGCAGTTTATCGGGGGAGGTCCACGACCGCCACGAGCAGTACTTC
CDR3aa: CASSLSGEVHDRHEQYF

d_gene: .
j_gene: TRBJ1-2
abundance: few
v_gene: TRBV24-1
CDR3nt: TGTGCCACCAGTGATGGAGGCTACACCTTC
CDR3aa: CATSDGGYTF

d_gene: .
j_gene: TRBJ1-1
abundance: .
v_gene: TRBV29-1
CDR3nt: TGCAGCGTCGTTGACAACTCCACTGAAGCTTTCTTT
CDR3aa: CSVVDNSTEAFF

d_gene: .
j_gene: TRBJ2-3
abundance: .
v_gene: TRBV28
CDR3nt: TGTGCCAGCGGGTGGCTAACCACTAGCACAGATACGCAGTATTTT
CDR3aa: CASGWLTTSTDTQYF

d_gene: TRBD1
j_gene: TRBJ1-1
abundance: .
v_gene: TRBV5-6
CDR3nt: TGTGCCAGCAGCAAACCGGGACAGGGGGTTGACTTTCCTGGGAACACTGAAGCTTTCTTT
CDR3aa: CASSKPGQGVDFPGNTEAFF

d_gene: .
j_gene: TRBJ1-2
abundance: .
v_gene: TRBV29-1
CDR3nt: TGCAGCGTTGGGGCCCGGACCCTAGGGGATTATGGCTACACCTTC
CDR3aa: CSVGARTLGDYGYTF

d_gene: .
j_gene: TRBJ1-2
abundance: few
v_gene: TRBV7-9
CDR3nt: TGTGCCAGCAGCTTAGTGGCAGGGTGGGACGGCTACACCTTC
CDR3aa: CASSLVAGWDGYTF

d_gene: TRBD2
j_gene: TRBJ2-1
abundance: many
v_gene: TRBV7-6
CDR3nt: TGTGCCAGCAGCTTAGCCGGGAGGCAAAATGAGCAGTTCTTC
CDR3aa: CASSLAGRQNEQFF

d_gene: TRBD2
j_gene: TRBJ2-5
abundance: many
v_gene: TRBV7-8
CDR3nt: TGTGCCAGCAGTCTCACCGTTCGACTAGCGGGGGGAGAGACCCAGTACTTC
CDR3aa: CASSLTVRLAGGETQYF

d_gene: .
j_gene: TRBJ1-1
abundance: .
v_gene: TRBV19
CDR3nt: TGTGCCAGTAGTAAGGGGGGCAGCACTGAAGCTTTCTTT
CDR3aa: CASSKGGSTEAFF

d_gene: .
j_gene: TRBJ2-2
abundance: .
v_gene: TRBV13
CDR3nt: TGTGCCAGCAGCTCTGAAGGGATCGGGGAGCTGTTTTTT
CDR3aa: CASSSEGIGELFF

d_gene: .
j_gene: TRBJ2-2
abundance: .
v_gene: TRBV6-2/TRBV6-3
CDR3nt: TGTGCCAGCACCAAAGAGGTTTACACCGGGGAGCTGTTTTTT
CDR3aa: CASTKEVYTGELFF

d_gene: TRBD1
j_gene: TRBJ2-2
abundance: few
v_gene: TRBV6-6
CDR3nt: TGTGCCAGCAGTTACCTACAGGGGGCGCGGACCGGGGAGCTGTTTTTT
CDR3aa: CASSYLQGARTGELFF

d_gene: TRBD1
j_gene: TRBJ2-7
abundance: .
v_gene: TRBV6-2/TRBV6-3
CDR3nt: TGTGCCAGCAGTTACTCGGGTAGGGGGCCGACCTACGAGCAGTACTTC
CDR3aa: CASSYSGRGPTYEQYF

d_gene: .
j_gene: TRBJ2-1
abundance: .
v_gene: TRBV12-5
CDR3nt: TGTGTTAGTGTAAAATCGGGGTACAATGAGCAGTTCTTC
CDR3aa: CVSVKSGYNEQFF

d_gene: .
j_gene: TRBJ2-3
abundance: many
v_gene: TRBV7-6
CDR3nt: TGTGCCAGCAGCCCAGGGGGGAAGCCAGATACGCAGTATTTT
CDR3aa: CASSPGGKPDTQYF

d_gene: .
j_gene: TRBJ1-1
abundance: .
v_gene: TRBV12-5
CDR3nt: TGTGCTAGTGCACAGCAAAATGTGAACACTGAAGCTTTCTTT
CDR3aa: CASAQQNVNTEAFF

d_gene: .
j_gene: TRBJ1-1
abundance: few
v_gene: TRBV7-8
CDR3nt: TGTGCCACCTTGAACACTGAAGCTTTCTTT
CDR3aa: CATLNTEAFF

d_gene: TRBD1
j_gene: TRBJ2-7
abundance: .
v_gene: TRBV6-6
CDR3nt: TGTGCCAGCAAAAGCGGGGACAGGGCCTACGAGCAGTACTTC
CDR3aa: CASKSGDRAYEQYF

d_gene: .
j_gene: TRBJ2-1
abundance: few
v_gene: TRBV2
CDR3nt: TGTGCCAGCAGTGGGAACAGCGAGCAGTTCTTC
CDR3aa: CASSGNSEQFF

d_gene: TRBD2
j_gene: TRBJ2-3
abundance: .
v_gene: TRBV7-9
CDR3nt: TGTGCCAGCCCTCCGACTAGCGGGGGCACAGATACGCAGTATTTT
CDR3aa: CASPPTSGGTDTQYF

d_gene: .
j_gene: TRBJ1-1
abundance: .
v_gene: TRBV7-8
CDR3nt: TGTGCCAGCAGCCCGGGGGGGGACTACACTGAAGCTTTCTTT
CDR3aa: CASSPGGDYTEAFF

d_gene: .
j_gene: TRBJ2-7
abundance: .
v_gene: TRBV20-1
CDR3nt: TGCAGTGCTAGAGATCGTCCCCGCGACGCTTACTACGAGCAGTACTTC
CDR3aa: CSARDRPRDAYYEQYF

d_gene: .
j_gene: TRBJ2-3
abundance: .
v_gene: TRBV10-3
CDR3nt: TGTGCCATCATCGATCACCGGCGGGGTACGCAGTATTTT
CDR3aa: CAIIDHRRGTQYF

d_gene: .
j_gene: TRBJ2-2
abundance: few
v_gene: TRBV6-1
CDR3nt: TGTGCCAGCAGTGAAGGGAGACGACGCAACACCGGGGAGCTGTTTTTT
CDR3aa: CASSEGRRRNTGELFF

d_gene: .
j_gene: TRBJ2-3
abundance: .
v_gene: TRBV27
CDR3nt: TGTGCCAGCAGTTCCCCCGCTAGCAAGGGGGATGGGAGAGATACGCAGTATTTT
CDR3aa: CASSSPASKGDGRDTQYF

d_gene: .
j_gene: TRBJ1-4
abundance: .
v_gene: TRBV5-4
CDR3nt: TGTGCCAGCAGCCGGAGGTTGCAGAGAGCAACTAATGAAAAACTGTTTTTT
CDR3aa: CASSRRLQRATNEKLFF

d_gene: TRBD1
j_gene: TRBJ1-1
abundance: once
v_gene: TRBV12-3/TRBV12-4
CDR3nt: TGTGCCAGCAGTTTTCTCCTGGAGACAGGGTATCAAGGAGTCACTGAAACTTTCTTT
CDR3aa: CASSFLLETGYQGVTETFF

d_gene: .
j_gene: TRBJ1-2
abundance: .
v_gene: TRBV7-8
CDR3nt: TGTGCCAGCAGTAACAATAACTATGGCTACACCTTC
CDR3aa: CASSNNNYGYTF

d_gene: .
j_gene: TRBJ2-1
abundance: once
v_gene: TRBV10-3
CDR3nt: TGTGCCTCGAGGCAGGGGAACAATGAGCAGTTCTTC
CDR3aa: CASRQGNNEQFF

d_gene: .
j_gene: TRBJ2-1
abundance: few
v_gene: TRBV5-5
CDR3nt: TGTGCCAGCAGCCCCGGGGAGGCCAGGGCCAATGAGCAGTTCTTC
CDR3aa: CASSPGEARANEQFF

d_gene: .
j_gene: TRBJ2-7
abundance: many
v_gene: TRBV7-2
CDR3nt: TGTGCCAGCAGCTTAAGGGACCAAGCCTACGAGCAGTACTTC
CDR3aa: CASSLRDQAYEQYF

d_gene: .
j_gene: TRBJ1-5
abundance: few
v_gene: TRBV6-4
CDR3nt: TGTGCCAGCAGTGAAACAGATCATAGCAATCAGCCCCAGCATTTT
CDR3aa: CASSETDHSNQPQHF

d_gene: .
j_gene: TRBJ1-2
abundance: .
v_gene: TRBV19
CDR3nt: TGTGCCACCCTACGGTCGGGGGTATATGGCTACACCTTC
CDR3aa: CATLRSGVYGYTF

d_gene: TRBD1
j_gene: TRBJ2-3
abundance: many
v_gene: TRBV6-1
CDR3nt: TGTGCCACCTATTGGAAGGGAGAGACAGGGGGATTCACAGATACGCAGTATTTT
CDR3aa: CATYWKGETGGFTDTQYF